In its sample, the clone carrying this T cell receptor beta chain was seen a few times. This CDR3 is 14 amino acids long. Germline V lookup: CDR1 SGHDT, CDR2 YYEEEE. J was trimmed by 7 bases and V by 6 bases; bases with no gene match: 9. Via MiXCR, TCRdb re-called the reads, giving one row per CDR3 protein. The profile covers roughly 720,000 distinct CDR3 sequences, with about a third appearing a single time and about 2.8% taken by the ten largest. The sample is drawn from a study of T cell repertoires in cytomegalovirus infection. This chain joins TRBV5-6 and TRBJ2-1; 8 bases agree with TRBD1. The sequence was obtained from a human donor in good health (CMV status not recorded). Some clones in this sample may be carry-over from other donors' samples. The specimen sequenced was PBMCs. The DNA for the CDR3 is TGTGCCAGCACCTTTGGACAGGGCCTTAATGAGCAGTTCTTC. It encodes CASTFGQGLNEQFF. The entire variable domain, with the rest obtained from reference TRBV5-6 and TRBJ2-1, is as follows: DAGVTQSPTHLIKTRGQQVTLRCSPKSGHDTVSWYQQALGQGPQFIFQYYEEEERQRGNFPDRFSGHQFPNYSSELNVNALLLGDSALYLCASTFGQGLNEQFFGPGTRLTVL.